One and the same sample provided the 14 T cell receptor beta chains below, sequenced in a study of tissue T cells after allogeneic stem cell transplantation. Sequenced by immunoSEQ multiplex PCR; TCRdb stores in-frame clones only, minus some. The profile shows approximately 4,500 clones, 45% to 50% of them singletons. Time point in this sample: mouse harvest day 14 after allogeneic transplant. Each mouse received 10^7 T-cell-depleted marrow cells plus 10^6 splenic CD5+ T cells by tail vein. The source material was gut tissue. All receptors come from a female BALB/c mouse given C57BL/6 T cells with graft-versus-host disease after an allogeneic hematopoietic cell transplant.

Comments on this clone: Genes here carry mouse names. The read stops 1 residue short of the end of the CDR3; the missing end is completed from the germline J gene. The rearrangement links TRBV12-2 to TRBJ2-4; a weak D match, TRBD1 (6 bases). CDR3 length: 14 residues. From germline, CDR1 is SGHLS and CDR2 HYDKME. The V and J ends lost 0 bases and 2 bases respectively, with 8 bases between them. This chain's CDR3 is CASSLGQYQNTLYF. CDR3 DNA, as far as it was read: TGTGCCAGCTCTCTCGGACAGTATCAAAACACCTTGTAC.

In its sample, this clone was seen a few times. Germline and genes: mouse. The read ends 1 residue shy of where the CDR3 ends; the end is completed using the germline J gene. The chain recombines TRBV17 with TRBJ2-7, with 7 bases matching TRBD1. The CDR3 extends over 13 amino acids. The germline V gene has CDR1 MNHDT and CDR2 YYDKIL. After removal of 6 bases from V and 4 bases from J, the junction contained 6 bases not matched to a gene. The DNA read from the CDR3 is TGTGCTAGCAGCCCCGGGACAGATTATGAACAGTAC. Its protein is CASSPGTDYEQY. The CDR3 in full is CASSPGTDYEQYF. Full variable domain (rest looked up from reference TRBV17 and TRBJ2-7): DTTVKQNPRYKLARVGKPVNLICSQTMNHDTMYWYQKKPNQAPKLLLFYYDKILNREADTFEKFQSSRPNNSFCSLYIGSAGLEYSAMYLCASSPGTDYEQYFGPGTRLTVL.

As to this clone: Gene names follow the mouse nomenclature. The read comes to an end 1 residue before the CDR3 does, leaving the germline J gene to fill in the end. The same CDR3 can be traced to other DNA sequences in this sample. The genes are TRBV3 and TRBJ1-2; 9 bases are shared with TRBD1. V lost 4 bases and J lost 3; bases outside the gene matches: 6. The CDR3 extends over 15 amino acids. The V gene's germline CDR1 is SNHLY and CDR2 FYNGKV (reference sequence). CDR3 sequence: CASSSDGTGYSDYTF. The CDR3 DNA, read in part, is TGTGCCAGCAGCTCAGACGGGACAGGGTACTCCGACTACACC. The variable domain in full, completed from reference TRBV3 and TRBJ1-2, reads GPKVLQIPSHQIIDMGQMVTLNCDPVSNHLYFYWYKQILGQQMEFLVNFYNGKVMEKSKLFKDQFSVERPDGSYFTLKIQPTALEDSAVYFCASSSDGTGYSDYTFGSGTRLLVI.

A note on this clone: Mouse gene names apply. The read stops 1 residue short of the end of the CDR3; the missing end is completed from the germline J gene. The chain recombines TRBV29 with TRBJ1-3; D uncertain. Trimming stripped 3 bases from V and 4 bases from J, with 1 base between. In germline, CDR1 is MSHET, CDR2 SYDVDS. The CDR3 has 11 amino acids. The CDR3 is CASSFGNTLYF. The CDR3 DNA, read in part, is TGTGCTAGCAGTTTCGGAAATACGCTCTAT.

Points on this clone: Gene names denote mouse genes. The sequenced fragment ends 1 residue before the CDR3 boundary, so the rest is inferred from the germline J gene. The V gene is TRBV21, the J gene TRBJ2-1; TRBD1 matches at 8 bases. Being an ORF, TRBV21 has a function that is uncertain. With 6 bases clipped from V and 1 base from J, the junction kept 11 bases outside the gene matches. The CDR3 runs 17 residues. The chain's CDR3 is CASSEDRARPNYAEQFF. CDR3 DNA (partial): TGTGCTAGCAGCGAGGACAGGGCGCGCCCCAACTATGCTGAGCAGTTC.

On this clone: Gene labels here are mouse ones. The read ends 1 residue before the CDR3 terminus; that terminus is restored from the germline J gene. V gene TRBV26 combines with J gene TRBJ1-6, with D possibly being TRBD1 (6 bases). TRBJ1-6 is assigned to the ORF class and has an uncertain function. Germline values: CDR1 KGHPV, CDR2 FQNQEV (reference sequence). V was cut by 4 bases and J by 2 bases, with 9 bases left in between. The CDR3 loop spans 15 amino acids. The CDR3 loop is CASSRGTPYNSPLYF. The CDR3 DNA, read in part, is TGTGCCAGCAGTCGAGGGACACCCTATAATTCGCCCCTCTAC.

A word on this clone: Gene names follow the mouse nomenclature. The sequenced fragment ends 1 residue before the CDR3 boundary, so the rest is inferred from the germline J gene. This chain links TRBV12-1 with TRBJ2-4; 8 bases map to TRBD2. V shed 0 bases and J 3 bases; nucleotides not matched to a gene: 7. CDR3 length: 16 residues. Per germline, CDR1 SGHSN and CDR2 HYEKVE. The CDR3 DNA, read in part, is TGTGCCAGCTCTCTCTGGGGGGGAGGAGGACAAAACACCTTGTAC. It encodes CASSLWGGGGQNTLY. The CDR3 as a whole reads CASSLWGGGGQNTLYF.

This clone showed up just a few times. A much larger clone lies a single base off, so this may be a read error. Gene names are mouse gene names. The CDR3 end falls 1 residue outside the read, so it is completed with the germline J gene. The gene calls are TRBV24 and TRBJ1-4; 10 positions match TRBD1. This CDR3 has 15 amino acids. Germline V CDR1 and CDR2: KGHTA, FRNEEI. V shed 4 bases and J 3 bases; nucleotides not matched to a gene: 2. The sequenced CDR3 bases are TGTGCCAGCAGTCCGGGACAGGGGACCAACGAAAGATTATTT. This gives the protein CASSPGQGTNERLF. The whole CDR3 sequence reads CASSPGQGTNERLFF.

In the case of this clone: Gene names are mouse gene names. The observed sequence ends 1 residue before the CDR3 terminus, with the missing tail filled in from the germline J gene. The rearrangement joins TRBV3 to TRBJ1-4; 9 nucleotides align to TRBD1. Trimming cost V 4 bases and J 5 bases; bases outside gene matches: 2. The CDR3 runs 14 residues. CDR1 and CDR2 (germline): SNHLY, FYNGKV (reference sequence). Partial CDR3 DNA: TGTGCCAGCAGCTCCGGGACAGGGAACGAAAGATTATTT. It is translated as CASSSGTGNERLF. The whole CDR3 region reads CASSSGTGNERLFF.

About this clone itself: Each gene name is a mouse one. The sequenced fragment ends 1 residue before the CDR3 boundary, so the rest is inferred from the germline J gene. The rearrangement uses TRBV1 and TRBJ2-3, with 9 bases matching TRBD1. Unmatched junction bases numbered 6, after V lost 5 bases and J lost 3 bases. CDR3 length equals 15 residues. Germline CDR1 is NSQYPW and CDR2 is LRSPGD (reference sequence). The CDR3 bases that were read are TGCACCTGCAGTCCTGGACAGGGGAGGGCAGAAACGCTGTAT. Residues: CTCSPGQGRAETLY. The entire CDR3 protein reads CTCSPGQGRAETLYF.

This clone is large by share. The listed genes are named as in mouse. The chain's CDR3 is CASSQEISSYEQYF. The covered CDR3 bases are TGTGCCAGCAGCCAAGAAATAAGCTCCTATGAACAGTAC. V and J are TRBV2 and TRBJ2-7; D gene uncertain. Read coverage stops 1 residue before the CDR3 terminus; the germline J gene supplies the remainder. Per germline, CDR1 LGHNA and CDR2 YSYQKL. The CDR3 loop spans 14 amino acids. The V gene lost 0 bases and the J gene lost 0 bases, with 6 bases spanning the gap.

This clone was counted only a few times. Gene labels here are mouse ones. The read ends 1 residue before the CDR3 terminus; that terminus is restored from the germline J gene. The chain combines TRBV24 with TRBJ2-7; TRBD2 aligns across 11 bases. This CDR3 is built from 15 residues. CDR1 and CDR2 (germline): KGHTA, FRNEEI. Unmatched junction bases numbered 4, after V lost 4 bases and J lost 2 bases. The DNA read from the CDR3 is TGTGCCAGCAGTCCCGCGACTGGGGGGGCCTATGAACAGTAC. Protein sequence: CASSPATGGAYEQY. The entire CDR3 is CASSPATGGAYEQYF.

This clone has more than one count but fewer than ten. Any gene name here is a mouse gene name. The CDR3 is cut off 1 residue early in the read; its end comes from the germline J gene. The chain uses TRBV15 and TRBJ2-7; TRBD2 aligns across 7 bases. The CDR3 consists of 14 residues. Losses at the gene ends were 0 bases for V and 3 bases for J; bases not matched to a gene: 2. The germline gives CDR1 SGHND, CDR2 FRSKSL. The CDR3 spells CASSLAGGDYEQYF. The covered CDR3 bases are TGTGCCAGCAGTTTAGCGGGGGGGGACTATGAACAGTAC.

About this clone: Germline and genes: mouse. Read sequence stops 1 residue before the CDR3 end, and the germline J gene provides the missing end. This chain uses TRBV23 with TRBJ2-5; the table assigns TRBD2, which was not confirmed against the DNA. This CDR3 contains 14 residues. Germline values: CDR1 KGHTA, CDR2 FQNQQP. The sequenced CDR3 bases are TGCTCCAGCAGTCAATGGGGGGGGCAAGACACCCAGTAC. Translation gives CSSSQWGGQDTQY. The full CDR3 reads CSSSQWGGQDTQYF.